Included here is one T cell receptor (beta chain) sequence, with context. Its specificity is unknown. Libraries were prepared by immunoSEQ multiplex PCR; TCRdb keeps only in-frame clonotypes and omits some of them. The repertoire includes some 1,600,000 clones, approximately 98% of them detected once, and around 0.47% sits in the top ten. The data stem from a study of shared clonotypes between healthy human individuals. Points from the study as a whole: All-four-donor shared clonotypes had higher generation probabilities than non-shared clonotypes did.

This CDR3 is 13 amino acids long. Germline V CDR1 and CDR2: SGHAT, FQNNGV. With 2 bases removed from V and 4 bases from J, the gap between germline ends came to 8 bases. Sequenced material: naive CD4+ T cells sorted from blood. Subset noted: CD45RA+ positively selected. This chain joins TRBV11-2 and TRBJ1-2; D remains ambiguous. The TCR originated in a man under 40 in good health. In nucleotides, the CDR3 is TGTGCCAGCAGCTTAAGTGACGGCTATGGCTACACCTTC. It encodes CASSLSDGYGYTF.